This T cell receptor beta chain was captured in a study of CD8+ T cells in alopecia areata. The authors sorted CD4+ and CD8+ T cells from PBMCs. The CDR3 spans 14 residues. The V gene end was trimmed by 4 bases and the J gene end by 5 bases; junction bases not matched to a gene: 4. CDR1 SNHLY and CDR2 FYNNEI come from the germline V gene. Reverse transcribed after extraction, RNA yielded cDNA as the sequencing template. Measured with immunoSEQ multiplex PCR; TCRdb has only the in-frame clones, and not every one. This table has some 240,000 clones, more than 45% appearing once. V usage is TRBV2 and J usage is TRBJ2-5; the match to TRBD2 covers 10 bases. The specimen comprised CD4+ T cells sorted from blood, sampled at week 0. This receptor was taken from a human donor with alopecia areata. The CDR3 spells CASSGSGGAETQYF. The CDR3 bases are TGTGCCAGCAGTGGCAGCGGGGGGGCGGAGACCCAGTACTTC.